The rows below give T cell receptor beta chains drawn from one sample of a study of PD-L1 blockade in urothelial cancer. Using immunoSEQ multiplex PCR, the repertoire was profiled, and TCRdb retains in-frame clones only, with some absent. This repertoire shows some 80,000 clones, approximately 80% found once; its top ten account for roughly 6.6%. The starting material was PBMCs, obtained around atezolizumab (anti-PD-L1) treatment. Receptor source: a man in his forties with urothelial cancer. The CDR3 runs from the conserved cysteine through the conserved F or W. D genes are given only for firm matches. Size is stated for part of the rows, as once, few or many counts, or as a class when the clone is expanded.

V gene: TRBV21-1; J gene: TRBJ2-7; clone size: -; D gene: -; CDR3 protein: CASSTQGLDCEQYF; CDR3 DNA: TGTGCCAGCAGCACCCAGGGGTTGGACTGCGAGCAGTACTTC
V gene: TRBV4-1; J gene: TRBJ1-2; clone size: -; D gene: -; CDR3 protein: CASSQEPGSGYTF; CDR3 DNA: TGCGCCAGCAGCCAAGAACCGGGTAGCGGCTACACCTTC
V gene: TRBV7-9; J gene: TRBJ1-2; clone size: -; D gene: -; CDR3 protein: CASSLVAGDYGYTF; CDR3 DNA: TGTGCCAGCAGCTTAGTGGCAGGCGACTATGGCTACACCTTC
V gene: TRBV7-9; J gene: TRBJ2-1; clone size: -; D gene: -; CDR3 protein: CASSLGNYEQFF; CDR3 DNA: TGTGCCAGCAGCCTCGGGAATTATGAGCAGTTCTTC
V gene: TRBV6-6; J gene: TRBJ1-1; clone size: -; D gene: TRBD1; CDR3 protein: CASSWGTGRGDTEAFF; CDR3 DNA: TGTGCCAGCAGTTGGGGGACAGGGAGAGGGGACACTGAAGCTTTCTTT
V gene: TRBV10-3; J gene: TRBJ1-1; clone size: -; D gene: TRBD1; CDR3 protein: CAISDGTGPTEAFF; CDR3 DNA: TGTGCCATCAGTGACGGGACAGGCCCCACTGAAGCTTTCTTT
V gene: TRBV11-2; J gene: TRBJ1-1; clone size: -; D gene: -; CDR3 protein: CASSSPKEAFF; CDR3 DNA: TGTGCCAGCAGCTCCCCTAAGGAAGCTTTCTTT
V gene: TRBV28; J gene: TRBJ2-1; clone size: -; D gene: -; CDR3 protein: CASSFSGVSYNEQFF; CDR3 DNA: TGTGCCAGCAGTTTCTCCGGTGTCTCCTACAATGAGCAGTTCTTC
V gene: TRBV5-1; J gene: TRBJ2-5; clone size: -; D gene: TRBD2; CDR3 protein: CASSLITGGETQYF; CDR3 DNA: TGCGCCAGCAGCTTGATAACGGGGGGGGAGACCCAGTACTTC
V gene: TRBV29-1; J gene: TRBJ2-7; clone size: -; D gene: -; CDR3 protein: CSVGQNYEQYF; CDR3 DNA: TGCAGCGTCGGACAGAACTACGAGCAGTACTTC
V gene: TRBV19; J gene: TRBJ2-1; clone size: -; D gene: -; CDR3 protein: CASSAGYNEQFF; CDR3 DNA: TGTGCCAGTAGTGCGGGGTACAATGAGCAGTTCTTC
V gene: TRBV28; J gene: TRBJ2-3; clone size: -; D gene: TRBD2; CDR3 protein: CASRGLAVPPDTQYF; CDR3 DNA: TGTGCCAGCAGAGGCCTAGCGGTACCCCCAGATACGCAGTATTTT
V gene: TRBV28; J gene: TRBJ1-2; clone size: -; D gene: -; CDR3 protein: CASGPRLGYTF; CDR3 DNA: TGTGCCAGCGGCCCCAGGCTTGGCTACACCTTC
V gene: TRBV7-2; J gene: TRBJ2-1; clone size: -; D gene: -; CDR3 protein: CASSPRARKQFF; CDR3 DNA: TGTGCCAGCAGCCCGAGAGCCCGTAAGCAGTTCTTC
V gene: TRBV27; J gene: TRBJ1-1; clone size: -; D gene: -; CDR3 protein: CASSPATGNTEAFF; CDR3 DNA: TGTGCCAGCAGTCCGGCGACAGGGAACACTGAAGCTTTCTTT
V gene: TRBV4-2; J gene: TRBJ2-1; clone size: -; D gene: TRBD2; CDR3 protein: CASSLLGGSGNEQFF; CDR3 DNA: TGTGCCAGCAGCCTCCTGGGCGGGAGTGGCAATGAGCAGTTCTTC
V gene: TRBV6-5; J gene: TRBJ1-2; clone size: -; D gene: -; CDR3 protein: CASRWTDLDGYTF; CDR3 DNA: TGTGCCAGCAGATGGACAGACCTCGATGGCTACACCTTC
V gene: TRBV7-9; J gene: TRBJ2-7; clone size: -; D gene: TRBD1; CDR3 protein: CASSMTGREQYF; CDR3 DNA: TGTGCCAGCAGCATGACAGGGCGGGAGCAGTACTTC
V gene: TRBV30; J gene: TRBJ1-2; clone size: -; D gene: TRBD1; CDR3 protein: CAWSPRQGTRGYTF; CDR3 DNA: TGTGCCTGGAGTCCCCGACAGGGTACGCGTGGCTACACCTTC
V gene: TRBV5-1; J gene: TRBJ2-1; clone size: -; D gene: TRBD1; CDR3 protein: CASSSTGTDYNEQFF; CDR3 DNA: TGCGCCAGCAGCTCAACCGGGACAGACTACAATGAGCAGTTCTTC
V gene: TRBV29-1; J gene: TRBJ1-1; clone size: -; D gene: TRBD1; CDR3 protein: CSAPLTGAIEAFF; CDR3 DNA: TGCAGCGCCCCCTTGACAGGGGCGATTGAAGCTTTCTTT
V gene: TRBV18; J gene: TRBJ2-3; clone size: -; D gene: TRBD2; CDR3 protein: CASSPLAGVGDTQYF; CDR3 DNA: TGTGCCAGCTCACCGCTAGCGGGAGTTGGCGATACGCAGTATTTT
V gene: TRBV7-3; J gene: TRBJ1-2; clone size: few; D gene: -; CDR3 protein: CAPDAGFNYGYTF; CDR3 DNA: TGTGCCCCGGACGCGGGATTTAACTATGGCTACACCTTC
V gene: TRBV2; J gene: TRBJ2-7; clone size: -; D gene: -; CDR3 protein: CASRYDSGAGEQYF; CDR3 DNA: TGTGCCAGCAGATACGACAGTGGGGCTGGCGAGCAGTACTTC
V gene: TRBV10-1; J gene: TRBJ1-4; clone size: few; D gene: -; CDR3 protein: CASSRSGDVSEKLFF; CDR3 DNA: TGCGCCAGCAGTAGGTCGGGGGACGTCAGTGAAAAACTGTTTTTT
V gene: TRBV18; J gene: TRBJ2-5; clone size: -; D gene: -; CDR3 protein: CASSPPGSQETQYF; CDR3 DNA: TGTGCCAGCTCACCACCGGGCAGCCAAGAGACCCAGTACTTC
V gene: TRBV4-1; J gene: TRBJ2-7; clone size: -; D gene: -; CDR3 protein: CASSQVGRRPYYEQYF; CDR3 DNA: TGCGCCAGCAGCCAAGTCGGCAGGCGTCCGTACTACGAGCAGTACTTC
V gene: TRBV28; J gene: TRBJ1-5; clone size: -; D gene: -; CDR3 protein: CASSPPLGHQPQHF; CDR3 DNA: TGTGCCAGCAGTCCCCCCCTTGGCCACCAGCCCCAGCATTTT
V gene: TRBV7-2; J gene: TRBJ1-1; clone size: -; D gene: -; CDR3 protein: CASSLRTEAFF; CDR3 DNA: TGTGCCAGCAGCCTCCGGACTGAAGCTTTCTTT
V gene: TRBV29-1; J gene: TRBJ2-3; clone size: -; D gene: TRBD2; CDR3 protein: CSSGLAGVPDTQYF; CDR3 DNA: TGCAGCTCTGGACTAGCGGGAGTCCCAGATACGCAGTATTTT
V gene: TRBV5-5; J gene: TRBJ2-5; clone size: -; D gene: -; CDR3 protein: CASSLEAGLGGKTQYF; CDR3 DNA: TGTGCCAGCAGCTTGGAAGCGGGTCTAGGGGGCAAGACCCAGTACTTC
V gene: TRBV11-2; J gene: TRBJ2-3; clone size: -; D gene: -; CDR3 protein: CASSVRGGPGTDTQYF; CDR3 DNA: TGTGCCAGCAGCGTTCGAGGGGGACCCGGCACAGATACGCAGTATTTT
V gene: TRBV15; J gene: TRBJ2-2; clone size: -; D gene: -; CDR3 protein: CATSRDLPANTGELFF; CDR3 DNA: TGTGCCACCAGCAGAGATCTCCCAGCGAACACCGGGGAGCTGTTTTTT
V gene: TRBV11-2; J gene: TRBJ2-5; clone size: -; D gene: -; CDR3 protein: CASSLGPAGETQYF; CDR3 DNA: TGTGCCAGCAGCTTAGGTCCAGCGGGAGAGACCCAGTACTTC
V gene: TRBV30; J gene: TRBJ2-5; clone size: -; D gene: TRBD1; CDR3 protein: CAWSVPQGGRGTQYF; CDR3 DNA: TGTGCCTGGAGTGTACCCCAAGGGGGCCGAGGAACCCAGTACTTC
V gene: TRBV9; J gene: TRBJ2-1; clone size: -; D gene: -; CDR3 protein: CASSVFSSNEQFF; CDR3 DNA: TGTGCCAGCAGCGTTTTTTCTAGCAATGAGCAGTTCTTC
V gene: TRBV7-2; J gene: TRBJ1-3; clone size: -; D gene: -; CDR3 protein: CASSLSVGLSNTIYF; CDR3 DNA: TGTGCCAGCAGCTTAAGCGTCGGCCTCTCAAACACCATATATTTT
V gene: TRBV11-2; J gene: TRBJ2-7; clone size: -; D gene: TRBD1; CDR3 protein: CASSLYLKGQNPYEQYF; CDR3 DNA: TGTGCCAGCAGCTTGTATTTAAAGGGACAGAACCCCTACGAGCAGTACTTC
V gene: TRBV28; J gene: TRBJ1-3; clone size: -; D gene: -; CDR3 protein: CASSLRGFPGNTIYF; CDR3 DNA: TGTGCCAGCAGTTTACGGGGTTTCCCTGGAAACACCATATATTTT
V gene: TRBV9; J gene: TRBJ2-5; clone size: -; D gene: TRBD1; CDR3 protein: CASSVGPGTGNQETQYF; CDR3 DNA: TGTGCCAGCAGCGTGGGTCCCGGGACAGGCAATCAAGAGACCCAGTACTTC